The 19 T cell receptor beta chains below all came from one sample that was sequenced in a study of blood T cell repertoires in COVID-19. Data came from immunoSEQ multiplex PCR; TCRdb stores just in-frame clones and leaves some out. This sample has under 200,000 clones, with roughly 88% found just once. Source material: PBMCs or T cells enriched from blood (not recorded which). Source of these receptors: a woman aged 60-75 years who had recovered from COVID-19.

This chain joins TRBV19 and TRBJ1-5, with D perhaps matching TRBD1 (6 bases). Germline V gives CDR1 LNHDA, CDR2 SQIVND (reference sequence). This CDR3 is 14 amino acids long. V shed 9 bases and J shed 2 bases, with 14 bases lying between them. The CDR3, as DNA: TGTGCCAGCACCAGGGGATGGGGCAATCAGCCCCAGCATTTT. This translates into CASTRGWGNQPQHF.

The J gene is TRBJ2-7, the V gene TRBV7-2; TRBD2 matches 14 bases. CDR1 and CDR2 (germline): SGHTA, FQGNSA. Trimming cost V 6 bases and J 4 bases; bases outside gene matches: 5. This CDR3 is built from 15 residues. CDR3 sequence reads: CASRHGLAGGYEQYF. CDR3 sequence (DNA): TGTGCCAGCAGGCACGGACTAGCGGGGGGATACGAGCAGTACTTC.

The chain uses TRBV5-1 and TRBJ2-2, with D tentatively TRBD1 (5 bases). Deletions cut 6 bases from V and 0 bases from J, with 9 bases between. The CDR3 is 14 amino acids. Germline V gene lookup returns CDR1 SGHRS and CDR2 YFSETQ. CDR3 in amino acids: CASKEQANTGELFF. Written as DNA, the CDR3 is TGCGCCAGCAAGGAACAGGCGAACACCGGGGAGCTGTTTTTT. The whole variable domain, remainder taken from reference TRBV5-1 and TRBJ2-2, is KAGVTQTPRYLIKTRGQQVTLSCSPISGHRSVSWYQQTPGQGLQFLFEYFSETQRNKGNFPGRFSGRQFSNSRSEMNVSTLELGDSALYLCASKEQANTGELFFGEGSRLTVL.

The chain joins TRBV6-5 to TRBJ1-4; D call uncertain. This CDR3 spans 13 amino acids. The germline gives CDR1 MNHEY, CDR2 SVGAGI. The germline V and J ends were trimmed by 8 bases and 0 bases, with 7 bases remaining between them. The CDR3 loop is CASQVATNEKLFF. CDR3 nucleotide sequence: TGTGCCAGCCAGGTTGCAACTAATGAAAAACTGTTTTTT.

The rearrangement uses TRBV5-1 and TRBJ1-4; perhaps TRBD1 as D (5 bases). The CDR3 is 14 amino acids. Trimming removed 4 bases from V and 4 bases from J, with 11 bases in between. CDR1 is SGHRS, CDR2 YFSETQ, per germline. The CDR3 nucleotides read TGCGCCAGCAGCCCGAGCGGGGGTAATGAAAAACTGTTTTTT. Amino acids: CASSPSGGNEKLFF.

This chain connects TRBV18 to TRBJ1-1; TRBD1 might be the D (5 bases). The V and J ends lost 3 bases and 8 bases respectively, with 19 bases between them. The CDR3 is 15 residues long. CDR1 KGHSH and CDR2 LQKENI come from the germline V gene. The CDR3: CASSPPRPGGMEAFF. The CDR3 DNA follows: TGTGCCAGCTCACCGCCGCGTCCCGGGGGTATGGAAGCTTTCTTT.

The CDR3 protein is CASSGGTRPGELFF. The DNA for the CDR3 is TGTGCCAGCAGTGGGGGGACCAGACCCGGGGAGCTGTTTTTT. The chain links TRBV27 to TRBJ2-2; weak D call: TRBD2 (6 bases). From germline, CDR1 is MNHEY and CDR2 SMNVEV (reference sequence). The CDR3 sequence is 14 residues long. V lost 5 bases and J lost 6, with 13 bases in between.

This clone was detected once. DNA of the CDR3: TGTGCCAGCAGCCGACCTAGTAAGGGGGTGCGGACCGGCTACACCTTC. It translates to CASSRPSKGVRTGYTF. The chain links TRBV11-2 to TRBJ1-2, with D tentatively TRBD1 (6 bases). CDR3 length equals 16 residues. Trimming shortened V by 5 bases and J by 8 bases, and 24 bases separated the two germline ends. Germline V gives CDR1 SGHAT, CDR2 FQNNGV.

The rearrangement uses TRBV27 and TRBJ1-1; possibly TRBD1 for D (6 bases). CDR3 length: 14 amino acids. The V end was cut by 5 bases, the J end by 5 bases, with 15 bases between. Germline CDR1 and CDR2: MNHEY and SMNVEV (reference sequence). CDR3 DNA sequence: TGTGCCAGCAGTGCAACGGACAGCACGACTGAAGCTTTCTTT. Encoded protein: CASSATDSTTEAFF.

The chain recombines TRBV21-1 with TRBJ2-7; the listed D gene, TRBD1, was not tested against the DNA. TRBV21-1 is deemed a pseudogene. This CDR3 has 16 amino acids. The CDR3 DNA is TGTGCCAGCAGCTCCCAGGACAGGGAGAGACCCTACGAGCAGTACTTC. It is translated as CASSSQDRERPYEQYF.

The chain has TRBV30 and TRBJ1-2; the D is unclear. Trimming left V 4 bases short and J 7 bases short, with 16 bases between. Germline V gives CDR1 GTSNPN, CDR2 SVGIG (reference sequence). The CDR3 length is 13 residues. The chain's CDR3 is CAWNPSLSGGYTF. The DNA of the CDR3 is TGTGCCTGGAACCCCTCGTTGAGCGGTGGCTACACCTTC.

The chain has TRBV7-8 and TRBJ2-3; 7 positions match TRBD1. The CDR3 runs 15 residues. The ends lost 5 bases at V and 3 bases at J; junction bases unmatched: 8. The V gene's germline CDR1 is SGHVS and CDR2 FQNEAQ. CDR3 amino acids: CASSLRQGETDTQYF. In nucleotides, the CDR3 is TGTGCCAGCAGCCTCAGACAGGGTGAGACAGATACGCAGTATTTT.

This clone turned up a few times. The chain recombines TRBV5-5 with TRBJ1-6; 7 positions match TRBD1. CDR1 and CDR2 (germline): SGHKS, YYEKEE (reference sequence). Trimming cost V 1 base and J 13 bases; bases outside gene matches: 17. This CDR3 region has 17 residues. CDR3 bases: TGTGCCAGCAGCTTGAGTGCAACAGGCGCCAGGGGGGATCCCCTCCACTTT. Translated, it gives CASSLSATGARGDPLHF.

The rearrangement joins TRBV28 to TRBJ2-1, with TRBD2 matching over 14 bases. Per the germline V gene, CDR1 is MDHEN and CDR2 is SYDVKM. The junction had 7 bases not matched to a gene; V was cut back by 6 bases and J by 6 bases. This CDR3 has 16 residues. The CDR3 sequence is CASSSTSGRAFNEQFF. For the CDR3, the DNA is TGTGCCAGCAGCTCGACTAGCGGGAGGGCCTTCAATGAGCAGTTCTTC.

This sequence joins TRBV5-1 and TRBJ1-6; D remains ambiguous. In germline, CDR1 is SGHRS, CDR2 YFSETQ. V lost 0 bases and J lost 8, with 9 bases in between. This CDR3 is 14 amino acids long. CDR3 bases: TGCGCCAGCAGCTTGGAAGGGAGTGATTCACCCCTCCACTTT. Translating gives CASSLEGSDSPLHF. The whole variable domain, filled in from reference TRBV5-1 and TRBJ1-6, reads KAGVTQTPRYLIKTRGQQVTLSCSPISGHRSVSWYQQTPGQGLQFLFEYFSETQRNKGNFPGRFSGRQFSNSRSEMNVSTLELGDSALYLCASSLEGSDSPLHFGNGTRLTVT.

This clone was seen just once. The chain has TRBV28 and TRBJ1-2, with 8 positions matching TRBD1. Trimming cost V 3 bases and J 4 bases; bases outside gene matches: 4. This CDR3 contains 14 residues. The germline gives CDR1 MDHEN, CDR2 SYDVKM. CDR3 sequence reads: CASSFRGRGYGYTF. CDR3 DNA sequence: TGTGCCAGCAGTTTCAGGGGGCGTGGCTATGGCTACACCTTC.

The chain couples TRBV25-1 to TRBJ1-2; 8 bases align to TRBD1. The CDR3 length is 14 residues. J gave up 7 bases and V 1 base, and 5 bases lay outside the gene matches. Germline V gives CDR1 MGHDK, CDR2 SYGVNS. The DNA for the CDR3 is TGTGCCAGCAGTGAATCCAGGGGGCGCAGTGGCTACACCTTC. Amino acid sequence: CASSESRGRSGYTF.

The V gene is TRBV9, the J gene TRBJ1-2, with TRBD1 matching over 9 bases. The CDR3 consists of 17 residues. V lost 3 bases and J lost 3; bases outside the gene matches: 12. The germline gives CDR1 SGDLS, CDR2 YYNGEE. The CDR3 coding sequence is TGTGCCAGCAGCGGAGCCCCCGGGACAGGGACATACTATGGCTACACCTTC. Protein product: CASSGAPGTGTYYGYTF.

V is TRBV5-6 and J is TRBJ1-2; weak D call: TRBD1 (5 bases). V lost 1 base and J lost 5, with 6 bases in between. The CDR3 contains 12 residues. Germline loops: CDR1 SGHDT, CDR2 YYEEEE. This chain's CDR3 is CASSLRGYGYTF. DNA of the CDR3: TGTGCCAGCAGCTTGAGGGGTTATGGCTACACCTTC.